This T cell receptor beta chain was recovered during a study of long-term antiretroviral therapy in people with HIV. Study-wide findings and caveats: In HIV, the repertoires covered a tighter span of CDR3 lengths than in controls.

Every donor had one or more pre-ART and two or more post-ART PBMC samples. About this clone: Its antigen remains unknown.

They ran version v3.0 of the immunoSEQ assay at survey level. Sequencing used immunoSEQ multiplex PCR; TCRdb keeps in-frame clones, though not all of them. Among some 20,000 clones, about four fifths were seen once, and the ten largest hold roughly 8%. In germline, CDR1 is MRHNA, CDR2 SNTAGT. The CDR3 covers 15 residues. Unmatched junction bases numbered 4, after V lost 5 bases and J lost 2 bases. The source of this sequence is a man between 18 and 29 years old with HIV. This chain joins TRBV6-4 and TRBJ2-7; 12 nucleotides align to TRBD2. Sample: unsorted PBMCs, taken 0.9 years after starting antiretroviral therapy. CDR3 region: CASSRRLAGAYEQYF. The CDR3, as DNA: TGTGCCAGCAGTCGAAGACTAGCGGGGGCCTACGAGCAGTACTTC.